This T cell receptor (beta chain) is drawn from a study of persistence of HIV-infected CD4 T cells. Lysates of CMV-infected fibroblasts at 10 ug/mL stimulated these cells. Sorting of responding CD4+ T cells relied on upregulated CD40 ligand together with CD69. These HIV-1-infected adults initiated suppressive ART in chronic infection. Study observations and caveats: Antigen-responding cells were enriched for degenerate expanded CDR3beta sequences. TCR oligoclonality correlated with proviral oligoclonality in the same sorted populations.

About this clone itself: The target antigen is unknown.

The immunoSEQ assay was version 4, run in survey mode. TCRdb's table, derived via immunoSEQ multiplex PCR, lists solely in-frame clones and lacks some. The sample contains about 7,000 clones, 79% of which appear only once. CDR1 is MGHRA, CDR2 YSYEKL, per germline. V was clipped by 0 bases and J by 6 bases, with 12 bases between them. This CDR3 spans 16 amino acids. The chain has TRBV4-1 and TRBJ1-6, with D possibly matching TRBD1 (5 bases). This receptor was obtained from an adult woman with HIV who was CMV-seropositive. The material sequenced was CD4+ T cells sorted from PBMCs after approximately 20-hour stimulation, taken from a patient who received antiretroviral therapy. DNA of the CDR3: TGCGCCAGCAGCCAAGATCCAGGGAGGAGTAATTCACCCCTCCACTTT. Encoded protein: CASSQDPGRSNSPLHF.